This record looks at one T cell receptor beta chain sequence and its context. Its cognate antigen is unknown. This sample is part of a study of T cell responses to AZD1222 COVID-19 vaccine. Notes on the study in general: Only 5 or 6 individuals given AZD1222 were seropositive at baseline. The donor group comprised mostly white British people and more females; the analysis possibly underestimated clonal diversity.

The protocol was immunoSEQ multiplex PCR, while the TCRdb copy is restricted to in-frame clones and leaves out a portion. The table records some 150,000 clones, 88% of them present only once. The CDR3 is 15 residues long. Germline V gives CDR1 SGDLS, CDR2 YYNGEE. V was cut by 4 bases and J by 0 bases, with 14 bases left in between. The sample here was peripheral blood, taken on day 0 of AZD1222 vaccination. The chain combines TRBV9 with TRBJ2-7; D possibly corresponds to TRBD2 (6 bases). This clonotype was obtained from an adult in good health. CDR3 coding DNA: TGTGCCAGCAGCCGCCAGGGACTGAGCTCCTACGAGCAGTACTTC. Translated, it gives CASSRQGLSSYEQYF.